The source of this TCR beta chain is a study of blood T cell repertoires in COVID-19. Whole-study context: Italy, Spain and the United States were the sources of the convalescent and acute COVID-19 samples. The cDNA or gDNA used as material had been derived from T cells, B-cell-depleted T cells, or PBMCs.

During active infection, Seattle patients enrolled and were then monitored through disease. In its sample, this clone was seen once. Germline lookup yields CDR1 LNHDA and CDR2 SQIVND (reference sequence). CDR3 size: 14 residues. Trimming pared 6 bases from V and 5 bases from J, leaving 16 bases between. Per the study methods: Estimates of nucleated cell counts were drawn from the amplification of reference gene primers. Here immunoSEQ multiplex PCR was the method, and the copy in TCRdb shows in-frame clones only, minus some. That table gives V, J and clone size, and the DNA gave D and trimming. Of about 130,000 clones listed, around nine tenths were seen once; the top ten hold around 2%.

Sequenced input: peripheral blood. The sequence was obtained from a man in his fifties or sixties with COVID-19, enrolled during active disease. This rearrangement joins TRBV19 to TRBJ2-5, with D perhaps matching TRBD1 (7 bases). CDR3 DNA sequence: TGTGCCAGTAGCAGACAGGGAGGCGGGGAGACCCAGTACTTC. It is translated as CASSRQGGGETQYF.